This TCR beta chain emerged from a study of blood T cell repertoires in COVID-19. Methods used by the authors: Reference gene primers were amplified, and this amplification served to estimate nucleated cell counts. Produced via immunoSEQ multiplex PCR; TCRdb's table is partial and in-frame only. That table furnishes V, J and clone size, whereas the DNA furnished D and trimming. The table shows tens of thousands of clones, with around 82% occurring only once. This CDR3 contains 15 residues. With 2 bases clipped from V and 8 bases from J, the junction kept 9 bases outside the gene matches. Germline values: CDR1 MDHEN, CDR2 SYDVKM.

The TCR was taken from an elderly woman with acute or convalescent COVID-19. The sample was peripheral blood. V and J are TRBV28 and TRBJ1-2; TRBD1 aligns across 9 bases. Here the CDR3 DNA reads TGTGCCAGCAGTTTAGACTCACAGGGGGCTGGAGGCTACACCTTC. As protein: CASSLDSQGAGGYTF.